A selection of T cell receptor beta chains follows, all from one sample in a study of cytomegalovirus exposure and HLA in healthy donors. Profiled with immunoSEQ multiplex PCR; TCRdb holds only in-frame clones, not every one. The data hold 150,000 to 200,000 clones, with 12% observed a single time. What was sequenced was PBMCs. These receptors all stem from a man aged 50 or older in good health and CMV-seropositive. CDR3s include the opening cysteine and the closing phenylalanine or tryptophan. Fields, in order: D gene, V gene, clone size, J gene, CDR3 DNA, CDR3 protein. The D gene is left open where the match is weak. Some rows have no size entry. The others give once, few or many, or a class for an expanded clone.

d_call: TRBD2
v_call: TRBV7-2
clone_size: few
j_call: TRBJ2-5
cdr3_nt: TGTGCCAGCAGCTTAGAAAACAGGCGGGGGGAGACCCAGTACTTC
cdr3_aa: CASSLENRRGETQYF

d_call: TRBD1
v_call: TRBV15
clone_size: few
j_call: TRBJ2-5
cdr3_nt: TGTGCCACCAGCTACACAGGGGTAGCGGAGACCCAGTACTTC
cdr3_aa: CATSYTGVAETQYF

d_call: -
v_call: TRBV7-8
clone_size: few
j_call: TRBJ1-2
cdr3_nt: TGTGCCAGCAGCTTACAGGGGCTCCTTAACTATGGCTACACCTTC
cdr3_aa: CASSLQGLLNYGYTF

d_call: -
v_call: TRBV6-1
clone_size: few
j_call: TRBJ1-5
cdr3_nt: TGTGCCAGCAGTAACTTAGATAGCAATCAGCCCCAGCATTTT
cdr3_aa: CASSNLDSNQPQHF

d_call: -
v_call: TRBV6-5
clone_size: -
j_call: TRBJ1-1
cdr3_nt: TGTGCCAGCAGCTTAGACAGATTGAACACTGAAGCTTTCTTT
cdr3_aa: CASSLDRLNTEAFF

d_call: -
v_call: TRBV5-8
clone_size: -
j_call: TRBJ1-3
cdr3_nt: TGTGCCAGCAGCTTGGCCTTGACAGGAGGAAACACCATATATTTT
cdr3_aa: CASSLALTGGNTIYF

d_call: TRBD2
v_call: TRBV6-5
clone_size: -
j_call: TRBJ2-2
cdr3_nt: TGTGCCAGCAGCAAGGGCTCCAGGGAGGGCGGGGAGCTGTTTTTT
cdr3_aa: CASSKGSREGGELFF

d_call: -
v_call: TRBV5-1
clone_size: -
j_call: TRBJ1-1
cdr3_nt: TGCGCCAGCAGCTTGGTAACGGGTGAAGCTTTCTTT
cdr3_aa: CASSLVTGEAFF

d_call: -
v_call: TRBV4-3
clone_size: -
j_call: TRBJ1-2
cdr3_nt: TGCGCCAGCAGCCAGTCTTTAAGGGAGAACTATGGCTACACCTTC
cdr3_aa: CASSQSLRENYGYTF

d_call: TRBD1
v_call: TRBV10-3
clone_size: once
j_call: TRBJ1-1
cdr3_nt: TGCGCCATCAGCCCGACAGGGGCGCAGACCACTGAAGCTTTCTTT
cdr3_aa: CAISPTGAQTTEAFF

d_call: -
v_call: TRBV18
clone_size: once
j_call: TRBJ1-5
cdr3_nt: TGTGCCAGCTCAGAGGGAATCGATCAGCCCCAGCATTTT
cdr3_aa: CASSEGIDQPQHF

d_call: -
v_call: TRBV18
clone_size: few
j_call: TRBJ2-2
cdr3_nt: TGTGCCAGCTCACCAAGCACGACCGGGGAGCTGTTTTTT
cdr3_aa: CASSPSTTGELFF

d_call: TRBD2
v_call: TRBV15
clone_size: few
j_call: TRBJ2-2
cdr3_nt: TGTGCCACCAGCAGCCGACTAGCGGGGGGGACCGGGGAGCTGTTTTTT
cdr3_aa: CATSSRLAGGTGELFF

d_call: -
v_call: TRBV4-1
clone_size: -
j_call: TRBJ2-5
cdr3_nt: TGCGCCAGCAGCCAAAGGCGGGCGGAGACCCAGTACTTC
cdr3_aa: CASSQRRAETQYF

d_call: -
v_call: TRBV10-1
clone_size: -
j_call: TRBJ2-5
cdr3_nt: TGCGCCAGCAGTGAATCCAGGGTCCAAGAGACCCAGTACTTC
cdr3_aa: CASSESRVQETQYF

d_call: TRBD1
v_call: TRBV7-2
clone_size: -
j_call: TRBJ1-1
cdr3_nt: TGTGCCAGCAGCTTAGGTGACAGGGGGCGCTTAAGCACTGAAGCTTTCTTT
cdr3_aa: CASSLGDRGRLSTEAFF

d_call: -
v_call: TRBV7-9
clone_size: -
j_call: TRBJ2-3
cdr3_nt: TGTGCCAGCAGCCGTCCGGGGGCAGATACGCAGTATTTT
cdr3_aa: CASSRPGADTQYF

d_call: -
v_call: TRBV28
clone_size: -
j_call: TRBJ1-3
cdr3_nt: TGTGCCAGCAGCTCGCCTTCAGTGACTGGAAACACCATATATTTT
cdr3_aa: CASSSPSVTGNTIYF

d_call: TRBD1
v_call: TRBV18
clone_size: -
j_call: TRBJ2-2
cdr3_nt: TGTGCCAGCTCACCACCAAAACAGGGGGCCGGGGAGCTGTTTTTT
cdr3_aa: CASSPPKQGAGELFF

d_call: TRBD2
v_call: TRBV4-3
clone_size: -
j_call: TRBJ2-3
cdr3_nt: TGCGCCAGCAGCCACTCCGGGACTAGCGGAGATACGCAGTATTTT
cdr3_aa: CASSHSGTSGDTQYF

d_call: TRBD1
v_call: TRBV9
clone_size: few
j_call: TRBJ2-5
cdr3_nt: TGTGCCAGCAGCCAACAGGGGGCTTGGGAGACCCAGTACTTC
cdr3_aa: CASSQQGAWETQYF

d_call: TRBD1
v_call: TRBV2
clone_size: -
j_call: TRBJ1-1
cdr3_nt: TGTGCCAGCAGCGTAGGACAGGGTCGGAACACTGAAGCTTTCTTT
cdr3_aa: CASSVGQGRNTEAFF

d_call: TRBD1
v_call: TRBV11-2
clone_size: -
j_call: TRBJ1-1
cdr3_nt: TGTGCCAGCAGCTACAGGGGGCAGGCCACTGAAGCTTTCTTT
cdr3_aa: CASSYRGQATEAFF

d_call: TRBD1
v_call: TRBV29-1
clone_size: -
j_call: TRBJ2-2
cdr3_nt: TGCAGCACAAGGACAGGGGTCGCCGGTACCGGGGAGCTGTTTTTT
cdr3_aa: CSTRTGVAGTGELFF

d_call: -
v_call: TRBV28
clone_size: -
j_call: TRBJ1-3
cdr3_nt: TGTGCCAGCAGTTTATGGGTCCCCGGGATCAGCTCTGGAAACACCATATATTTT
cdr3_aa: CASSLWVPGISSGNTIYF

d_call: TRBD1
v_call: TRBV5-1
clone_size: -
j_call: TRBJ2-1
cdr3_nt: TGCGCCAGCAGCCTCGGGACAGACCATGAGCAGTTCTTC
cdr3_aa: CASSLGTDHEQFF

d_call: TRBD1
v_call: TRBV5-6
clone_size: -
j_call: TRBJ1-2
cdr3_nt: TGTGCCAGCAGCCCATGGACAGGGGGCTTCTATGGCTACACCTTC
cdr3_aa: CASSPWTGGFYGYTF

d_call: -
v_call: TRBV5-8
clone_size: -
j_call: TRBJ1-4
cdr3_nt: TGTGCCAGCAGCTGGGGCAGAAGGAATGAAAAACTGTTTTTT
cdr3_aa: CASSWGRRNEKLFF

d_call: TRBD2
v_call: TRBV19
clone_size: -
j_call: TRBJ2-1
cdr3_nt: TGTGCCAGTAGTATTAGCGGGGGGCGGGGCAATGAGCAGTTCTTC
cdr3_aa: CASSISGGRGNEQFF

d_call: TRBD1
v_call: TRBV2
clone_size: few
j_call: TRBJ1-4
cdr3_nt: TGTGCCAGCAGAGTTAGGACAGGGGTGAACGAGAAACTGTTTTTT
cdr3_aa: CASRVRTGVNEKLFF